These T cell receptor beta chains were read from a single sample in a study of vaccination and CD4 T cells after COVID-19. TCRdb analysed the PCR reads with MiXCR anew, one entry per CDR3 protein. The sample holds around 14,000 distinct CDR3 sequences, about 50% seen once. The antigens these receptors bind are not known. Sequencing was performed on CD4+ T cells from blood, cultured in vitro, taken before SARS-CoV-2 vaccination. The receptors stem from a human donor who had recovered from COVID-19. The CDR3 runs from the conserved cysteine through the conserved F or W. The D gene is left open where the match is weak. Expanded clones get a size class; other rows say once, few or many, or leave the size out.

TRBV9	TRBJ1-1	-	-	CASSVGGSGNTEAFF	TGTGCCAGCAGCGTAGGAGGGTCGGGGAACACTGAAGCTTTCTTT
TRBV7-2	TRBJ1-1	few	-	CASSLAGSQNTEAFF	TGTGCCAGCAGCTTAGCAGGATCCCAGAACACTGAAGCTTTCTTT
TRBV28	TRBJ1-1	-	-	CASRYMNTEAFF	TGTGCCAGCAGATACATGAACACTGAAGCTTTCTTT
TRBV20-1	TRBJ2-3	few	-	CSATPAGFTDTQYF	TGCAGTGCTACCCCTGCGGGGTTCACAGATACGCAGTATTTT
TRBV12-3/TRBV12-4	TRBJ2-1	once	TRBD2	CASRSGVGNEQFF	TGTGCCAGCAGGAGCGGGGTGGGGAATGAGCAGTTCTTC
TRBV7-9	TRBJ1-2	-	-	CASSEPNYGYTF	TGTGCCAGCAGCGAACCTAACTATGGCTACACCTTC
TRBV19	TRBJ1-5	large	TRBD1	CASTIQGAGGQPQHF	TGTGCCAGTACCATACAGGGGGCGGGGGGTCAGCCCCAGCATTTT
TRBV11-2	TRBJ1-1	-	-	CASSLYMYTEAFF	TGTGCCAGCAGCTTGTACATGTACACTGAAGCTTTCTTT
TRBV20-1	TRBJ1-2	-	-	CSARDNLVYGYTF	TGCAGTGCTAGGGACAATCTCGTCTACGGCTACACCTTC
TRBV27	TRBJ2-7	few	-	CASSFSWGDEQYF	TGTGCCAGCAGTTTCTCGTGGGGCGACGAGCAGTACTTC
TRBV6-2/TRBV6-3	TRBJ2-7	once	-	CASGSRVRSYEQYF	TGTGCCAGCGGTTCCAGGGTCCGCTCCTACGAGCAGTACTTC
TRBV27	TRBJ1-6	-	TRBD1	CASSKLGQGTYNSPLHF	TGTGCCAGCAGTAAACTGGGACAGGGCACCTATAATTCACCCCTCCACTTT
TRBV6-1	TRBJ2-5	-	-	CASAITPSLQETQYF	TGTGCCAGCGCGATTACACCGAGCCTACAAGAGACCCAGTACTTC
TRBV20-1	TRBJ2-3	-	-	CSAPGSLHSTDTQYF	TGCAGTGCCCCCGGGTCCCTACATAGCACAGATACGCAGTATTTT
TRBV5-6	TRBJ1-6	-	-	CASSPLPDSPLHF	TGTGCCAGCAGCCCCCTGCCAGATTCACCCCTCCACTTT
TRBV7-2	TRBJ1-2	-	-	CASSFRQVFSYGYTF	TGTGCCAGCAGCTTCCGACAGGTTTTTTCCTATGGCTACACCTTC
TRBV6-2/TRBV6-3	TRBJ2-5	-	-	CASSDAGAQTQYF	TGTGCCAGCAGCGACGCAGGGGCTCAGACCCAGTACTTC
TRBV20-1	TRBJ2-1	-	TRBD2	CSASPPPGTSGNSYNEQFF	TGCAGTGCTAGCCCTCCCCCCGGGACTAGCGGGAATTCCTACAATGAGCAGTTCTTC
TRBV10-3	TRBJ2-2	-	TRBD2	CAGSGTSGSGGELFF	TGTGCCGGATCGGGGACTAGCGGGAGTGGCGGGGAGCTGTTTTTT
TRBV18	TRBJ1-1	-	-	CASSPPGTLKGYTEAFF	TGTGCCAGCTCACCACCGGGGACGTTAAAAGGTTACACTGAAGCTTTCTTT
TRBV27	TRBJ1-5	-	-	CASSLSMREVNQPQHF	TGTGCCAGCAGTTTATCGATGAGGGAAGTCAATCAGCCCCAGCATTTT
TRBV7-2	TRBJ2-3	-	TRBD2	CASSTVASGGAVDTQYF	TGTGCCAGCAGCACGGTAGCTAGCGGGGGGGCTGTAGATACGCAGTATTTT
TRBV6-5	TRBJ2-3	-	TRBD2	CASSYSSASGEQGTQYF	TGTGCCAGCAGTTACTCGTCGGCTAGCGGGGAACAGGGTACGCAGTATTTT
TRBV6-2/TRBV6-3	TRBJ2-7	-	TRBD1	CASSPYTENRGSYEQYF	TGTGCCAGCAGTCCCTACACGGAGAACAGGGGCTCCTACGAGCAGTACTTC
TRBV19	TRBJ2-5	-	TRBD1	CASSIQGAGGETQYF	TGTGCCAGTAGTATACAGGGGGCTGGGGGAGAGACCCAGTACTTC
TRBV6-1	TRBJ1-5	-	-	CASSGITPDLEPQHF	TGTGCCAGCAGTGGAATTACACCCGACCTGGAGCCCCAGCATTTT
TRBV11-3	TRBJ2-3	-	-	CASSLDRGPDTQYF	TGTGCCAGCAGCTTAGACAGGGGTCCGGATACGCAGTATTTT
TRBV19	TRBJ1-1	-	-	CASSMNTEAFF	TGTGCCAGTAGTATGAACACTGAAGCTTTCTTT
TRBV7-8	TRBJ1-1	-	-	CASSLIGMNTEAFF	TGTGCCAGCAGCTTAATCGGGATGAACACTGAAGCTTTCTTT
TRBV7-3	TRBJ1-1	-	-	CASRGGPSTEAFF	TGTGCCAGCAGAGGAGGACCGAGCACTGAAGCTTTCTTT
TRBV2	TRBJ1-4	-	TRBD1	CASSVDRGIAF	TGTGCCAGCAGTGTAGACAGGGGGATAGCTTTT
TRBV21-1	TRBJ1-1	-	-	CASSRDRDTEAFF	TGTGCCAGCAGCCGGGACAGGGACACTGAAGCTTTCTTT